A single sample gave rise to the 29 T cell receptor beta chains below, sequenced in a study of cytomegalovirus exposure and HLA in healthy donors. Use of 60 Vbeta and 13 Jbeta primers characterized the PCR. TCRdb keeps only in-frame clones here, not all; method: immunoSEQ multiplex PCR. The data contain 75,000 to 95,000 clones, 85% to 90% of them singletons. The specimen sequenced was PBMCs. These TCRs come from a young man in good health and CMV-seronegative.

The rearrangement joins TRBV5-6 to TRBJ1-3; D gene unclear. The CDR3 has 13 residues. Per the germline V gene, CDR1 is SGHDT and CDR2 is YYEEEE. The V end was cut by 5 bases, the J end by 6 bases, with 12 bases between. CDR3: CASRPGWANTIYF. The CDR3 region has the DNA TGTGCCAGCAGACCAGGTTGGGCAAACACCATATATTTT.

The chain has TRBV28 and TRBJ2-5; possibly TRBD2 for D (6 bases). The CDR3 totals 14 residues. Trimming cost V 2 bases and J 3 bases, with 10 bases left between them. Per the germline V gene, CDR1 is MDHEN and CDR2 is SYDVKM. CDR3 sequence reads: CASSLGGGEETQYF. The CDR3 region has the DNA TGTGCCAGCAGTTTAGGAGGCGGGGAAGAGACCCAGTACTTC. Drawing the rest from reference TRBV28 and TRBJ2-5, the complete variable domain is DVKVTQSSRYLVKRTGEKVFLECVQDMDHENMFWYRQDPGLGLRLIYFSYDVKMKEKGDIPEGYSVSREKKERFSLILESASTNQTSMYLCASSLGGGEETQYFGPGTRLLVL.

This rearrangement joins TRBV9 to TRBJ2-5; maybe TRBD1 (5 bases). Germline CDR1 SGDLS, CDR2 YYNGEE. CDR3 length: 15 amino acids. V lost 0 bases and J lost 5, with 14 bases in between. The CDR3 nucleotides are TGTGCCAGCAGCGTAGCCCCGGGCCCAGGGGAGACCCAGTACTTC. It codes for CASSVAPGPGETQYF.

The rearrangement links TRBV10-3 to TRBJ1-1; D is unresolved. V shed 4 bases and J shed 5 bases, with 11 bases lying between them. The V gene's germline CDR1 is ENHRY and CDR2 SYGVKD. This CDR3 is built from 13 residues. The CDR3 sequence is CAISGQRGTEAFF. CDR3 coding DNA: TGTGCCATCAGTGGGCAGCGAGGGACTGAAGCTTTCTTT.

This chain links TRBV29-1 with TRBJ2-1, with a possible D match to TRBD2 (7 bases). The V end was cut by 4 bases, the J end by 2 bases, with 12 bases between. Germline assignment: CDR1 SQVTM and CDR2 ANQGSEA. The CDR3 covers 14 residues. The CDR3 protein is CSVVRGDTYNEQFF. The CDR3 DNA follows: TGCAGCGTTGTTCGGGGGGACACCTACAATGAGCAGTTCTTC.

V gene TRBV28 combines with J gene TRBJ2-7; 9 bases match TRBD1. CDR1 is MDHEN and CDR2 is SYDVKM in the germline V gene. J lost 4 bases, V lost 2 bases, and 6 bases had no gene match. CDR3 length: 15 residues. The CDR3 DNA reads as TGTGCCAGCAGTTTAGAGACAGGGGGAGAGTACGAGCAGTACTTC. It yields the protein CASSLETGGEYEQYF.

V is TRBV2 and J is TRBJ1-1, with 7 bases that match TRBD1. Germline CDR1 SNHLY, CDR2 FYNNEI. Trimming cost V 6 bases and J 7 bases; bases outside gene matches: 11. The CDR3 is 14 residues long. The CDR3 DNA sequence: TGTGCCAGCAGCGACTTACGGGACAGCCATGAAGCTTTCTTT. Translation gives CASSDLRDSHEAFF.

The chain joins TRBV5-1 to TRBJ2-2; perhaps TRBD1 as D (6 bases). The CDR3 contains 15 residues. Germline CDR1 reads SGHRS; CDR2 reads YFSETQ. The V gene lost 0 bases and the J gene lost 6 bases, with 12 bases spanning the gap. The CDR3 loop is CASSLAGVGAGELFF. The CDR3 DNA is TGCGCCAGCAGCTTGGCAGGGGTTGGTGCCGGGGAGCTGTTTTTT.

The gene calls are TRBV28 and TRBJ1-1; possibly TRBD1 for D (6 bases). V was clipped by 4 bases and J by 4 bases, with 13 bases between them. Germline V gene sequence: CDR1 MDHEN, CDR2 SYDVKM. The CDR3 is 14 amino acids. The CDR3 bases are TGTGCCAGCAGTTCCCCGGACAGACTCACTGAAGCTTTCTTT. This sequence encodes CASSSPDRLTEAFF.

The rearrangement uses TRBV5-6 and TRBJ2-3; 9 nucleotides line up with TRBD2. CDR3 size: 16 residues. J was trimmed by 2 bases and V by 5 bases; bases with no gene match: 9. Germline V lookup: CDR1 SGHDT, CDR2 YYEEEE. For the CDR3, the DNA is TGTGCCAGCAGTAGGATAGCGGGAGTTCTCACAGATACGCAGTATTTT. Its protein product is CASSRIAGVLTDTQYF.

The rearrangement joins TRBV19 to TRBJ1-6, with D perhaps TRBD1 (6 bases). From germline, CDR1 is LNHDA and CDR2 SQIVND (reference sequence). V was cut by 4 bases and J by 7 bases, with 14 bases left in between. This CDR3 has 15 residues. The CDR3 spells CASSTQQGLNSPLHF. CDR3 bases: TGTGCCAGTAGTACCCAACAGGGTTTGAATTCACCCCTCCACTTT.

This chain connects TRBV6-5 to TRBJ2-7; D unclear. The germline gives CDR1 MNHEY, CDR2 SVGAGI. V was pared by 6 bases and J by 6 bases, with 12 bases between. The CDR3 has 12 amino acids. The CDR3 DNA follows: TGTGCCAGCAGCCCGCGTGGGCTCGAGCAGTACTTC. Translating gives CASSPRGLEQYF.

The chain recombines TRBV7-3 with TRBJ1-2; tentative D call: TRBD1 (5 bases). Germline V lookup: CDR1 SGHTA, CDR2 FQGTGA. The V gene lost 5 bases and the J gene lost 2 bases, with 12 bases spanning the gap. The CDR3 has 14 residues. DNA of the CDR3: TGTGCCAGCAGCCTGACAGCCTCGAACTATGGCTACACCTTC. This translates into CASSLTASNYGYTF. Supplemented by reference TRBV7-3 and TRBJ1-2, the full variable domain reads GAGVSQTPSNKVTEKGKYVELRCDPISGHTALYWYRQSLGQGPEFLIYFQGTGAADDSGLPNDRFFAVRPEGSVSTLKIQRTERGDSAVYLCASSLTASNYGYTFGSGTRLTVV.

The CDR3 DNA sequence: TGTGCCAGCTCACCACTCGACAGTTCCGAGCAGTACTTC. It codes for CASSPLDSSEQYF. J is TRBJ2-7 and V is TRBV18; a weak D match, TRBD1 (5 bases). The CDR3 totals 13 residues. CDR1 and CDR2 (germline): KGHSH, LQKENI. V was clipped by 1 base and J by 6 bases, with 10 bases between them.

The rearrangement uses TRBV6-5 and TRBJ2-7; TRBD2 aligns across 8 bases. V lost 4 bases, J lost 3 bases, and 8 bases stayed unmatched. The germline gives CDR1 MNHEY, CDR2 SVGAGI. This CDR3 is 15 amino acids long. CDR3 in amino acids: CASSSNPLAGYEQYF. The DNA of the CDR3 is TGTGCCAGCAGTTCCAACCCTCTAGCGGGCTACGAGCAGTACTTC.

The chain combines TRBV27 with TRBJ2-2; TRBD1 is a possible D gene (8 bases). V was trimmed by 3 bases and J by 4 bases, leaving 21 bases between them. The germline CDR1 and CDR2 sequences are MNHEY and SMNVEV (reference sequence). This CDR3 is built from 18 residues. DNA for the CDR3: TGTGCCAGCAGTTTCCAGGGGGCGCGAGCTAGCGGCACCGGGGAGCTGTTTTTT. Translation: CASSFQGARASGTGELFF.

Concerning this clone itself: Mismatch with germline at one junction end may stem from a read error. V usage is TRBV7-9 and J usage is TRBJ1-5; D perhaps matches TRBD1 (6 bases). Germline values: CDR1 SEHNR, CDR2 FQNEAQ (reference sequence). The CDR3 is 16 residues long. The CDR3: CSSSLGGTYSNQPQHF. The CDR3, as DNA: TGTTCCAGCAGCTTGGGGGGGACATATAGCAATCAGCCCCAGCATTTT.

The chain recombines TRBV27 with TRBJ2-2; TRBD1 is a possible D gene (5 bases). The CDR3 is 14 amino acids. Trimming cost V 6 bases and J 1 base, with 9 bases left between them. Germline V lookup: CDR1 MNHEY, CDR2 SMNVEV (reference sequence). In DNA, the CDR3 is TGTGCCAGCAGGCGAACAGGGAACACCGGGGAGCTGTTTTTT. Protein: CASRRTGNTGELFF.

V gene TRBV5-1 combines with J gene TRBJ1-4; TRBD1 agrees at 9 bases. The CDR3 contains 15 residues. Unmatched junction bases numbered 4, after V lost 2 bases and J lost 5 bases. Germline V gene sequence: CDR1 SGHRS, CDR2 YFSETQ. The CDR3 protein is CASSLLGQGNEKLFF. CDR3 coding DNA: TGCGCCAGCAGCTTACTAGGACAGGGGAATGAAAAACTGTTTTTT.

V is TRBV7-6 and J is TRBJ2-1; D perhaps matches TRBD2 (5 bases). The germline gives CDR1 SGHVS, CDR2 FNYEAQ. The CDR3 is 14 amino acids. V was shortened by 5 bases and J by 4 bases, with 12 bases between the two germline ends. CDR3 loop: CASSPGLAYNEQFF. The CDR3 DNA is TGTGCCAGCAGCCCTGGACTGGCATACAATGAGCAGTTCTTC.

In its sample, this clone was seen a few times. The rearrangement uses TRBV23-1 and TRBJ1-1; maybe TRBD1 (5 bases). TRBV23-1 is placed among ORFs of uncertain function. V was trimmed by 6 bases and J by 3 bases, leaving 14 bases between them. The CDR3 extends over 14 amino acids. CDR3 residues: CASRGGGTDTEAFF. CDR3 sequence (DNA): TGCGCCAGCAGGGGCGGGGGGACGGACACTGAAGCTTTCTTT.

This clone was seen only once. CDR3 protein: CASRNLKTGATEAFF. The CDR3 DNA is TGCGCCAGCAGAAACCTCAAAACAGGGGCCACTGAAGCTTTCTTT. The rearrangement joins TRBV4-1 to TRBJ1-1; 7 nucleotides align to TRBD1. Per germline, CDR1 MGHRA and CDR2 YSYEKL. This CDR3 is 15 amino acids long. Trimming cost V 6 bases and J 4 bases; bases outside gene matches: 11.

This chain joins TRBV5-8 and TRBJ2-7, with 8 bases aligning to TRBD1. Trimming removed 5 bases from V and 3 bases from J; junction bases left unmatched: 10. CDR3 length equals 15 residues. Germline loops: CDR1 SGHTS, CDR2 YDEGEE. As DNA, the CDR3 is TGTGCCAGCAGGCCTGCCGGGACAGGAGTCTACGAGCAGTACTTC. Protein: CASRPAGTGVYEQYF.

The V and J genes are TRBV5-6 and TRBJ2-3; D unresolved. CDR3 length: 15 amino acids. V dropped 0 bases and J dropped 0 bases, with 8 bases sitting between them. Per germline, CDR1 SGHDT and CDR2 YYEEEE. The CDR3 sequence is CASSLEYTSTDTQYF. The CDR3 DNA reads TGTGCCAGCAGCTTGGAGTATACTAGCACAGATACGCAGTATTTT.

The chain carries TRBV30 and TRBJ1-1; D gene uncertain. Trimming left V 3 bases short and J 2 bases short, with 16 bases between. Germline CDR1 reads GTSNPN; CDR2 reads SVGIG (reference sequence). The CDR3 is 15 amino acids. The CDR3 here is CAWRGWSLRNTEAFF. As DNA, the CDR3 is TGTGCCTGGAGAGGTTGGAGTCTCAGAAACACTGAAGCTTTCTTT.

The chain links TRBV19 to TRBJ2-7; 12 bases match TRBD1. Germline trimming cut 5 bases from V and 4 bases from J; bases unmatched to any gene: 9. This CDR3 contains 16 residues. Per germline, CDR1 LNHDA and CDR2 SQIVND (reference sequence). This CDR3 reads CASSVTGTGGAYEQYF. The CDR3 bases are TGTGCCAGTAGTGTCACCGGGACAGGGGGCGCGTACGAGCAGTACTTC.

The rearrangement joins TRBV11-2 to TRBJ2-1; 7 positions match TRBD2. Germline lookup yields CDR1 SGHAT and CDR2 FQNNGV. The CDR3 sequence is 14 residues long. After removal of 2 bases from V and 4 bases from J, the junction contained 2 bases not matched to a gene. The CDR3 nucleotides read TGTGCCAGCAGCTTACGGGGAGGGTACAATGAGCAGTTCTTC. It is translated as CASSLRGGYNEQFF.

V usage is TRBV4-2 and J usage is TRBJ1-1, with D possibly TRBD1 on 5 matching bases. The CDR3 covers 14 residues. Germline values: CDR1 LGHNA, CDR2 YNFKEQ. V was pared by 1 base and J by 11 bases, with 17 bases between. This CDR3 is CASSQGGQGGRAFF. In DNA form, the CDR3 reads TGTGCCAGCAGCCAAGGGGGCCAGGGAGGGAGGGCTTTCTTT.

The chain is built from TRBV4-3 and TRBJ2-3; TRBD2 aligns across 12 bases. The junction had 9 bases not matched to a gene; V was cut back by 4 bases and J by 4 bases. The CDR3 consists of 17 residues. CDR1 and CDR2 (germline): LGHNA, YSLEER. CDR3 nucleotide sequence: TGCGCCAGCAGCCCGTCTAGCGGGAGGGCCATCTCAGATACGCAGTATTTT. The encoded protein is CASSPSSGRAISDTQYF.